This T cell receptor (beta chain) was identified in a study of type 1 regulatory T cells. TCRdb fed the reads into MiXCR, producing one record per CDR3 protein. The sample holds about 42,000 distinct CDR3 sequences, about 12% seen once. This clonotype has only a few counts. The antigen remains undetermined. Findings and limits, study-wide: Compared with non-type 1 regulatory T cells, type 1 regulatory T cells showed a more restricted TCR repertoire.

The CDR3 contains 16 residues. Germline V gene lookup returns CDR1 DFQATT and CDR2 SNEGSKA (reference sequence). Between the trimmed V and J ends, which lost 6 bases and 0 bases, there was a span of 18 bases. The specimen was cultured non-Tr1 T cells, either the whole culture or a sorted T cell fraction (not recorded which). V gene TRBV20-1 combines with J gene TRBJ2-1; D is uncertain. The clonotype originates from a human donor in good health. The CDR3 DNA is TGCAGTGCGGAAGAGGTCAGAGTCATCTCCTACAATGAGCAGTTCTTC. It is translated as CSAEEVRVISYNEQFF.